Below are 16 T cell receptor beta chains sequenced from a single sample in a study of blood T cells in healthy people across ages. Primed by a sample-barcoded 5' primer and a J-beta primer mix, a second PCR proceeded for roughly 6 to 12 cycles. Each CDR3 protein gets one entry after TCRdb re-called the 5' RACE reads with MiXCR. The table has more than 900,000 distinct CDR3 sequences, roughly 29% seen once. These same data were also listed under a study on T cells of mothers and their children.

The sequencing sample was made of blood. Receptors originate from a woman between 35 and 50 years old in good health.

This CDR3 is CASSLVGQGLQETQYF. The CDR3 coding sequence is TGCGCCAGCAGCTTGGTGGGACAGGGTCTACAAGAGACCCAGTACTTC. V usage is TRBV5-1 and J usage is TRBJ2-5; the match to TRBD1 covers 9 bases. The trim removed 0 bases at V and 2 bases at J, leaving 5 bases unmatched. Germline V gene sequence: CDR1 SGHRS, CDR2 YFSETQ. The CDR3 has 16 amino acids.

In DNA form, the CDR3 reads TGTGCCACCAGTGACCAGTACACAGATACGCAGTATTTT. Translation: CATSDQYTDTQYF. The chain couples TRBV24-1 to TRBJ2-3; the D is unclear. The CDR3 runs 13 residues. Germline CDR1 and CDR2: KGHDR and SFDVKD. V was pared by 4 bases and J by 2 bases, with 6 bases between.

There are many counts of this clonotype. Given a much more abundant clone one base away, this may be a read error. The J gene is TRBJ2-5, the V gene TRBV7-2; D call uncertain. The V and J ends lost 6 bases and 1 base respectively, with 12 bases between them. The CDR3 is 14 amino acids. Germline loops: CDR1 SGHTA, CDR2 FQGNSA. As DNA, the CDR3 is TGTGCCAGCAGGGGATTTGGGATCCAAGAGACCCAGTACTTC. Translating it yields CASRGFGIQETQYF.

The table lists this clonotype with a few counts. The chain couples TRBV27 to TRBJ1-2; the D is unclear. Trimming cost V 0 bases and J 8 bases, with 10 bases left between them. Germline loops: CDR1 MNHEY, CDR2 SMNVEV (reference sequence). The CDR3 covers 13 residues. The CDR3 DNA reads TGTGCCAGCAGTTTATCTGTAGGGAGCGGCTACACCTTC. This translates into CASSLSVGSGYTF.

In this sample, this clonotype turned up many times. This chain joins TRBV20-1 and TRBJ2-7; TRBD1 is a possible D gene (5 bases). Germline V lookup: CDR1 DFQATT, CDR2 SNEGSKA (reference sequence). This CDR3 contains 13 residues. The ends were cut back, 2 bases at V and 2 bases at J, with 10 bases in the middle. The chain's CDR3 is CSARPPGTYEQYF. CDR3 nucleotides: TGCAGTGCTAGACCCCCAGGGACCTACGAGCAGTACTTC.

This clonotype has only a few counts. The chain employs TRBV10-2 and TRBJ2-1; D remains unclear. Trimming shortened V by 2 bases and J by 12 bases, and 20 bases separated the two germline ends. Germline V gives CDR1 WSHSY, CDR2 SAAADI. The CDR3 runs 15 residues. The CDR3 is CASSEPEVGPQGQFF. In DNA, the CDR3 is TGCGCCAGCAGTGAGCCAGAAGTGGGTCCCCAAGGGCAGTTCTTC.

For the CDR3, the DNA is TGTGCCAGCATGCCAGGGGGCAGCACTGAAGCTTTCTTT. Protein: CASMPGGSTEAFF. V is TRBV12-3 or TRBV12-4 and J is TRBJ1-1; TRBD1 matches 8 bases. V dropped 7 bases and J dropped 4; count of bases not matched to a gene: 5. CDR3 length: 13 amino acids.

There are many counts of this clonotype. The DNA of the CDR3 is TGTGCCAGCAAATTGGGACACCAGGCGCAGGGCTACACCTTC. Protein sequence: CASKLGHQAQGYTF. The rearrangement joins TRBV12-3 or TRBV12-4 to TRBJ1-2; D perhaps matches TRBD1 (6 bases). The CDR3 consists of 14 residues. The V gene lost 7 bases and the J gene lost 8 bases, with 20 bases spanning the gap.

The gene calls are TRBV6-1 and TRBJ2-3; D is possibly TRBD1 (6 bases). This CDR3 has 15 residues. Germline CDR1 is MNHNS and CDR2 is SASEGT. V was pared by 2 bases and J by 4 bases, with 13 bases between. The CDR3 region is CASSETGPSADTQYF. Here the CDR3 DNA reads TGTGCCAGCAGTGAAACAGGGCCCTCCGCAGATACGCAGTATTTT.

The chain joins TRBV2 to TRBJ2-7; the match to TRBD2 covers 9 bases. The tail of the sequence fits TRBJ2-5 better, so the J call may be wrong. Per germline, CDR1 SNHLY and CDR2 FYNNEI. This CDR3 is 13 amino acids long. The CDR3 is CARRVAGDETQYF. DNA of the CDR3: TGTGCCAGGAGAGTAGCGGGGGACGAGACCCAGTACTTC.

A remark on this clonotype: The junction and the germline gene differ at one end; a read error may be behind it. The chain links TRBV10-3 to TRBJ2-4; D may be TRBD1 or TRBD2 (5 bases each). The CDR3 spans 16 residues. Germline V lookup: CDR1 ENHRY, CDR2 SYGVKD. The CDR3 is CAISDEGQAAKDIQYF. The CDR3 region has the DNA TGTGCCATCAGTGATGAGGGGCAGGCAGCCAAAGACATTCAGTACTTC.

The CDR3: CASSFLGQGNGYTF. The CDR3 coding sequence is TGTGCCAGCAGTTTCCTTGGGCAGGGTAATGGCTACACCTTC. This chain links TRBV27 with TRBJ1-2; TRBD1 might be the D (5 bases). Trimming cost V 3 bases and J 6 bases, with 14 bases left between them. Germline V CDR1 and CDR2: MNHEY, SMNVEV (reference sequence). CDR3 length: 14 residues.

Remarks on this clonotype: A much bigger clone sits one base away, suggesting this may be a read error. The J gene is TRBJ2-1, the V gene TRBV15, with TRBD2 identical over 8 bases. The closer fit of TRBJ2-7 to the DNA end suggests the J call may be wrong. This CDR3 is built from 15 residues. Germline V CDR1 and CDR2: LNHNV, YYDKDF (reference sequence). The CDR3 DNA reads TGTGCCACCAGCAGATCCGGGGGGGACTACAATGAGCAGTACTTC. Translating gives CATSRSGGDYNEQYF.

CDR3 region: CASSAQGYDEQYF. The CDR3 nucleotides read TGTGCCAGCAGCGCACAGGGGTACGACGAGCAGTACTTC. This chain uses TRBV14 with TRBJ2-4; 7 bases align to TRBD1. Matching the DNA end better, TRBJ2-7 makes the J call doubtful. In germline, CDR1 is SGHDN, CDR2 FVKESK. CDR3 size: 13 residues.

The CDR3 here is CASRGGQGNQPQHF. For the CDR3, the DNA is TGTGCCAGCAGGGGGGGACAGGGGAATCAGCCCCAGCATTTT. The genes are TRBV28 and TRBJ1-5; TRBD1 aligns across 10 bases. CDR3 length equals 14 residues. V dropped 6 bases and J dropped 4; count of bases not matched to a gene: 3. CDR1 is MDHEN and CDR2 is SYDVKM in the germline V gene.

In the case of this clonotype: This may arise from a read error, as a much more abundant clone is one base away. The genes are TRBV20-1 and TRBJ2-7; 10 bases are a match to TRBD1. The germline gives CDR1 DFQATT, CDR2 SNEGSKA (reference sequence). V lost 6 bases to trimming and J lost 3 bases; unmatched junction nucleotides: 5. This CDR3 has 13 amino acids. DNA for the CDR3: TGCAGTGCCGAGACAGGGGGCCGCTACGAGCAGTACTTC. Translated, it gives CSAETGGRYEQYF.